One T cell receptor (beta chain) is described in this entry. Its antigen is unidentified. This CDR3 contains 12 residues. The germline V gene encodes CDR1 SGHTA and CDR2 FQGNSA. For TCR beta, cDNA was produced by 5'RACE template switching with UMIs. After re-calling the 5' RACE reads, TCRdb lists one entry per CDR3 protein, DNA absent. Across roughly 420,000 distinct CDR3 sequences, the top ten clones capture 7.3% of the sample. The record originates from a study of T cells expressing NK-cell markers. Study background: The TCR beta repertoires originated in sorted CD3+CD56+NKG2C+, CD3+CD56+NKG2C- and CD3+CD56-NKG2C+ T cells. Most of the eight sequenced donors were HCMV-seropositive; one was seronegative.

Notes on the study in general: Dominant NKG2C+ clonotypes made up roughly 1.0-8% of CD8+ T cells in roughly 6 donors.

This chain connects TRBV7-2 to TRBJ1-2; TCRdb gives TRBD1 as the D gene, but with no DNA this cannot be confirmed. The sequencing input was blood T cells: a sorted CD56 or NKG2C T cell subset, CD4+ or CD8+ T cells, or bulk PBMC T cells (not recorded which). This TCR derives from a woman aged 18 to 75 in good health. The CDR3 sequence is CASINRDYGYTF.